This TCR beta chain comes out of a study of T-cell memory formation after mild COVID-19. Study-level results: Some responding clones appeared in pre-infection memory, suggesting cross-reactive memory joined.

In regard to this clonotype: The antigen is not known.

cDNA libraries for TCR alpha and TCR beta, carrying sample barcodes and UMIs, came from 5'RACE with constant-segment primers. Using its own MiXCR run on the 5' RACE reads, TCRdb lists one record per CDR3 protein. The sample yields 550,000 to 700,000 distinct CDR3 sequences, under 20% seen once. The clonotype comes from an adult woman who had mild COVID-19 (a few samples of this study predate the infection). Cell type and time point are not known. Sequences were obtained from PBMCs or a T cell subset sorted from them (not recorded which).

For the CDR3, the DNA is TGTGCCAGCAGCTTGAGTCTAGCGGGGGGCGAGCAGTACTTC. Protein sequence: CASSLSLAGGEQYF. The genes are TRBV7-7 and TRBJ2-7, with 11 bases matching TRBD2. This CDR3 has 14 residues. Germline lookup yields CDR1 SSHAT and CDR2 FNYEAQ (reference sequence). J was trimmed by 6 bases and V by 3 bases; bases with no gene match: 4.